The 27 T cell receptor beta chains below all came from one sample that was sequenced in a study of blood T cell repertoires in COVID-19. The assay was immunoSEQ multiplex PCR, and TCRdb's table has in-frame clones only and misses some. The sample holds about 110,000 clones; less than 85% are singletons and the top ten take around 1.7%. The specimen sequenced was peripheral blood. These receptors came from a middle-aged woman with acute or convalescent COVID-19.

This clone has a handful of counts. This chain connects TRBV12-3 or TRBV12-4 to TRBJ1-3; maybe TRBD1 (5 bases). V was cut by 6 bases and J by 6 bases, with 12 bases left in between. The length of the CDR3 is 13 residues. In DNA, the CDR3 is TGTGCCAGCAGCCCCAGGGTGGCAAACACCATATATTTT. Its translation is CASSPRVANTIYF.

The chain uses TRBV19 and TRBJ2-7; D perhaps matches TRBD1 (5 bases). Per the germline V gene, CDR1 is LNHDA and CDR2 is SQIVND (reference sequence). Trimming pared 3 bases from V and 6 bases from J, leaving 9 bases between. CDR3 length equals 12 residues. Here the CDR3 DNA reads TGTGCCAGTAGTATGGTTAGGGGCGAGCAGTACTTC. Residues: CASSMVRGEQYF.

The genes are TRBV19 and TRBJ2-7; the D is unclear. V was cut by 3 bases and J by 1 base, with 10 bases left in between. CDR1 is LNHDA, CDR2 SQIVND, per germline (reference sequence). This CDR3 is built from 14 residues. The CDR3 region has the DNA TGTGCCAGTAGTATCGATCCAGAATCCTACGAGCAGTACTTC. It is translated as CASSIDPESYEQYF.

The V and J genes are TRBV6-5 and TRBJ2-5, with TRBD1 matching over 7 bases. The J segment lost 5 bases and the V segment lost 0 bases, leaving 9 bases of the junction unmatched. CDR1 and CDR2 from the germline V gene are MNHEY and SVGAGI. The CDR3 has 16 amino acids. The DNA of the CDR3 is TGTGCCAGCAGTTACTCGCATCAGGGGGTATCGGAGACCCAGTACTTC. Its translation: CASSYSHQGVSETQYF.

The table lists this clone with a count of one. The rearrangement joins TRBV18 to TRBJ1-5, with D tentatively TRBD1 (5 bases). The CDR3 totals 14 residues. The germline V and J ends were trimmed by 3 bases and 9 bases, with 15 bases remaining between them. Germline V lookup: CDR1 KGHSH, CDR2 LQKENI. The CDR3: CASSPGEGPRPQHF. CDR3 coding DNA: TGTGCCAGCTCACCGGGGGAGGGCCCACGGCCCCAGCATTTT.

The chain employs TRBV5-5 and TRBJ1-3; D remains unclear. With 0 bases removed from V and 0 bases from J, the gap between germline ends came to 7 bases. The CDR3 length is 15 residues. Germline CDR1 SGHKS, CDR2 YYEKEE (reference sequence). The CDR3 DNA sequence: TGTGCCAGCAGCTTGGCTACGAGCTCTGGAAACACCATATATTTT. Protein sequence: CASSLATSSGNTIYF.

The sample holds one count of this clone. CDR3 sequence (DNA): TGTGCCAGCAGCCTTAACAGCAATGAGCAGTTCTTC. Translation gives CASSLNSNEQFF. The chain links TRBV3-1 (or the pseudogene TRBV3-2) to TRBJ2-1; no firm D call. This CDR3 has 12 amino acids. Germline V gene data show CDR1 as LGHDT and CDR2 as YNNKEL (reference sequence). The V end lost 4 bases, the J end lost 6 bases, and 7 bases lay between the germline ends.

This clone has a count of ten or more. The rearrangement uses TRBV6-6 and TRBJ2-7, with 15 bases that match TRBD2. This CDR3 comprises 18 residues. V lost 5 bases and J lost 6; bases outside the gene matches: 14. Germline values: CDR1 MNHNY, CDR2 SVGAGI (reference sequence). The chain's CDR3 is CASSPPGLAGGPWSEQYF. The CDR3 nucleotides read TGTGCCAGCAGTCCCCCGGGACTAGCGGGGGGCCCTTGGAGCGAGCAGTACTTC.

This clone turned up a few times. The CDR3 DNA reads as TGTGCCAGCAGCTTAGAAGTCCAGGCCCAGTACTTC. Protein: CASSLEVQAQYF. This chain joins TRBV7-2 and TRBJ2-5; D remains ambiguous. The germline V gene encodes CDR1 SGHTA and CDR2 FQGNSA. V shed 1 base and J shed 9 bases, with 9 bases lying between them. The CDR3 totals 12 residues.

V and J are TRBV7-9 and TRBJ1-5, with D possibly matching TRBD1 (6 bases). This CDR3 comprises 15 residues. Looked up from germline, CDR1 is SEHNR and CDR2 is FQNEAQ (reference sequence). V was clipped by 5 bases and J by 6 bases, with 17 bases between them. CDR3 in amino acids: CASSQQGVMGQPQHF. The CDR3 nucleotides are TGTGCCAGCAGCCAACAGGGAGTAATGGGTCAGCCCCAGCATTTT. Full variable domain (missing parts from reference TRBV7-9 and TRBJ1-5): DTGVSQNPRHKITKRGQNVTFRCDPISEHNRLYWYRQTLGQGPEFLTYFQNEAQLEKSRLLSDRFSAERPKGSFSTLEIQRTEQGDSAMYLCASSQQGVMGQPQHFGDGTRLSIL.

The CDR3 is CASSVSRIKSYNEQFF. As DNA, the CDR3 is TGTGCCAGCAGCGTCTCGCGGATTAAGTCCTACAATGAGCAGTTCTTC. J is TRBJ2-1 and V is TRBV6-2 or TRBV6-3; D gene unclear. Trimming took 6 bases from V and 1 from J, leaving 16 bases between them. Germline values: CDR1 MNHEY, CDR2 SVGEGT. The CDR3 runs to 16 residues.

The chain employs TRBV5-3 and TRBJ2-5, with TRBD2 identical over 7 bases. TRBV5-3 is labeled an ORF, and its function is uncertain. The CDR3 consists of 17 residues. The junction had 12 bases not matched to a gene; V was cut back by 0 bases and J by 4 bases. CDR3 bases: TGTGCCAGAAGCTTGGAATCACTAGCGTTTTCCCGAGAGACCCAGTACTTC. Its translation is CARSLESLAFSRETQYF.

V gene TRBV3-1 (or the pseudogene TRBV3-2) combines with J gene TRBJ2-5; D is unclear. V was trimmed by 1 base and J by 6 bases, leaving 6 bases between them. Germline values: CDR1 LGHDT, CDR2 YNNKEL (reference sequence). The CDR3 contains 12 residues. Here the CDR3 reads CASSQVYQTQYF. The CDR3 bases are TGTGCCAGCAGCCAAGTTTATCAGACCCAGTACTTC.

This clone was found a few times. The chain combines TRBV28 with TRBJ1-6; TRBD1 aligns across 8 bases. The CDR3 runs to 14 residues. V lost 5 bases and J lost 9; bases outside the gene matches: 6. From germline, CDR1 is MDHEN and CDR2 SYDVKM. CDR3 in DNA: TGTGCCAGCAGTCCCGGGGACAGGACTTCACCCCTCCACTTT. Its translation is CASSPGDRTSPLHF.

This clone was observed a few times. This sequence joins TRBV4-1 and TRBJ2-3; 7 bases line up with TRBD2. The CDR3 spans 15 residues. The V and J ends lost 1 base and 4 bases, in that order; junction bases with no gene match: 5. Germline CDR1 is MGHRA and CDR2 is YSYEKL. CDR3 in amino acids: CASSQGASGADTQYF. In DNA form, the CDR3 reads TGCGCCAGCAGCCAAGGCGCCAGCGGGGCAGATACGCAGTATTTT.

This clone was observed many times. The CDR3 DNA sequence: TGTGCCAGCAGCTCTGATAGCGGGGGCCCCCACAATGAGCAGTTCTTC. As protein: CASSSDSGGPHNEQFF. The J gene is TRBJ2-1, the V gene TRBV7-2; 9 bases map to TRBD2. This CDR3 has 16 residues. Germline loops: CDR1 SGHTA, CDR2 FQGNSA. J gave up 5 bases and V 4 bases, and 9 bases lay outside the gene matches.

This clone was detected only a few times. The chain carries TRBV20-1 and TRBJ2-7; D is unclear. This CDR3 spans 11 amino acids. The V end was cut by 7 bases, the J end by 2 bases, with 9 bases between. Germline loops: CDR1 DFQATT, CDR2 SNEGSKA (reference sequence). The CDR3 region is CSGGVTYEQYF. DNA for the CDR3: TGCAGTGGAGGAGTGACCTACGAGCAGTACTTC.

The V gene is TRBV28, the J gene TRBJ1-3; D is unresolved. Germline V gene sequence: CDR1 MDHEN, CDR2 SYDVKM. The CDR3 has 14 amino acids. V lost 4 bases and J 0 bases, leaving 7 bases between the germline ends. Here the CDR3 DNA reads TGTGCCAGCAGTTATGCAGGCTCTGGAAACACCATATATTTT. Translation: CASSYAGSGNTIYF.

Only a few counts were recorded for this clone. The V and J genes are TRBV7-8 and TRBJ1-2; D unresolved. The CDR3 contains 15 residues. Deletions cut 6 bases from V and 4 bases from J, with 18 bases between. Per germline, CDR1 SGHVS and CDR2 FQNEAQ. The CDR3: CASSKSTLAGYGYTF. The CDR3 DNA follows: TGTGCCAGCAGTAAATCCACCCTCGCCGGCTATGGCTACACCTTC.

CDR3 loop: CASSSYRGGYEQYF. CDR3 in DNA: TGCGCCAGCTCCTCCTACAGGGGGGGCTACGAGCAGTACTTC. The chain employs TRBV4-1 and TRBJ2-7; TRBD1 is a possible D gene (8 bases). Trimming took off 8 bases at V and 3 bases at J, with 17 bases between the two ends. The CDR3 covers 14 residues. Germline loops: CDR1 MGHRA, CDR2 YSYEKL.

The chain is built from TRBV14 and TRBJ2-7; D call uncertain. Germline CDR1 and CDR2: SGHDN and FVKESK. Trimming left V 1 base short and J 5 bases short, with 6 bases between. The CDR3 covers 12 residues. The CDR3 loop reads CASSQGPDEQYF. The CDR3 region has the DNA TGTGCCAGCAGCCAAGGCCCGGACGAGCAGTACTTC.

This chain links TRBV5-4 with TRBJ2-5; D is possibly TRBD1 (5 bases). This CDR3 spans 15 amino acids. Germline CDR1 is SGHNT and CDR2 is YYREEE (reference sequence). V was trimmed by 5 bases and J by 2 bases, leaving 16 bases between them. In DNA, the CDR3 is TGTGCCAGCAGGGAACAAGGGAAGGGGCAAGAGACCCAGTACTTC. Translating gives CASREQGKGQETQYF.

The chain couples TRBV5-1 to TRBJ1-2; possibly TRBD1 for D (5 bases). Germline V gene lookup returns CDR1 SGHRS and CDR2 YFSETQ. V was cut by 0 bases and J by 4 bases, with 7 bases left in between. The CDR3 length is 13 residues. CDR3 coding DNA: TGCGCCAGCAGCTTGGAAACAGGCTATGGCTACACCTTC. It yields the protein CASSLETGYGYTF. Looking up the rest from reference TRBV5-1 and TRBJ1-2 gives the full variable domain: KAGVTQTPRYLIKTRGQQVTLSCSPISGHRSVSWYQQTPGQGLQFLFEYFSETQRNKGNFPGRFSGRQFSNSRSEMNVSTLELGDSALYLCASSLETGYGYTFGSGTRLTVV.

V gene TRBV28 combines with J gene TRBJ2-6, with D unclear. CDR3 length: 16 amino acids. The ends were cut back, 3 bases at V and 2 bases at J, with 11 bases in the middle. Germline V gene sequence: CDR1 MDHEN, CDR2 SYDVKM. DNA of the CDR3: TGTGCCAGCAGTTTGGAAGAGGTTACTGGGGCCAACGTCCTGACTTTC. Amino acid sequence: CASSLEEVTGANVLTF.

The sample holds a few counts of this clone. The chain links TRBV7-7 to TRBJ2-2, with D possibly matching TRBD2 (6 bases). This CDR3 region has 16 residues. Germline V gene lookup returns CDR1 SSHAT and CDR2 FNYEAQ (reference sequence). The V and J ends lost 5 bases and 0 bases respectively, with 13 bases between them. The CDR3 DNA is TGTGCCAGCAGCCCAAACGGGGGTACGAACACCGGGGAGCTGTTTTTT. It translates to CASSPNGGTNTGELFF.

J is TRBJ2-5 and V is TRBV7-2; 10 nucleotides match TRBD2. Trimming removed 5 bases from V and 4 bases from J; junction bases left unmatched: 4. The germline V gene has CDR1 SGHTA and CDR2 FQGNSA. The CDR3 consists of 14 residues. The CDR3 sequence: CASSPGTSVETQYF. The CDR3 DNA reads as TGTGCCAGCAGCCCCGGGACTAGCGTAGAGACCCAGTACTTC.

The V call is TRBV5-4, the J call TRBJ1-3; 9 bases are a match to TRBD1. CDR1 SGHNT and CDR2 YYREEE come from the germline V gene (reference sequence). J gave up 3 bases and V 0 bases, and 7 bases lay outside the gene matches. The CDR3 sequence is 17 residues long. Here the CDR3 reads CASSLAPGTGFGNTIYF. The CDR3 nucleotides read TGTGCCAGCAGCTTGGCCCCCGGGACAGGGTTTGGAAACACCATATATTTT.